Following are 20 T cell receptor beta chains from one sample sequenced in a study of blood T cell repertoires in COVID-19. The repertoire was sequenced with immunoSEQ multiplex PCR; TCRdb's copy has only in-frame clones and lacks some. Of 75,000 to 95,000 clones listed, over 70% are singletons. Specimen: peripheral blood. The receptors were gathered from a man aged 50 to 60 with active COVID-19.

The J gene is TRBJ2-2, the V gene TRBV5-1; 7 nucleotides match TRBD1. Trimming took 4 bases from V and 7 from J; bases not matched to a gene: 7. The CDR3 sequence is 14 residues long. The germline gives CDR1 SGHRS, CDR2 YFSETQ. Here the CDR3 DNA reads TGCGCCAGCAGCCGTGACAGGGCCGGCGGGGAGCTGTTTTTT. Protein sequence: CASSRDRAGGELFF.

This chain links TRBV27 with TRBJ2-7, with 7 bases lining up with TRBD1. V was pared by 5 bases and J by 5 bases, with 9 bases of the junction left unmatched. Germline V gene data show CDR1 as MNHEY and CDR2 as SMNVEV (reference sequence). The CDR3 loop spans 14 amino acids. The chain's CDR3 is CASSPRQGSHEQYF. In DNA form, the CDR3 reads TGTGCCAGCAGTCCCAGACAGGGCAGCCACGAGCAGTACTTC.

The chain joins TRBV28 to TRBJ2-2; 9 bases agree with TRBD1. After removal of 4 bases from V and 4 bases from J, the junction contained 4 bases not matched to a gene. This CDR3 contains 15 residues. Germline V gene data show CDR1 as MDHEN and CDR2 as SYDVKM. The CDR3 region has the DNA TGTGCCAGCAGTTCTGGGACAGGGCTCACCGGGGAGCTGTTTTTT. This translates into CASSSGTGLTGELFF. The variable domain in full, completed from reference TRBV28 and TRBJ2-2, reads DVKVTQSSRYLVKRTGEKVFLECVQDMDHENMFWYRQDPGLGLRLIYFSYDVKMKEKGDIPEGYSVSREKKERFSLILESASTNQTSMYLCASSSGTGLTGELFFGEGSRLTVL.

The V gene is TRBV28, the J gene TRBJ1-4, with 8 bases aligning to TRBD1. After removal of 3 bases from V and 4 bases from J, the junction contained 4 bases not matched to a gene. Germline values: CDR1 MDHEN, CDR2 SYDVKM. This CDR3 has 15 residues. The CDR3 protein is CASSFPGGHNEKLFF. In nucleotides, the CDR3 is TGTGCCAGCAGTTTCCCAGGGGGCCATAATGAAAAACTGTTTTTT.

The chain links TRBV19 to TRBJ1-6; 12 nucleotides line up with TRBD1. From germline, CDR1 is LNHDA and CDR2 SQIVND (reference sequence). This CDR3 is 15 amino acids long. V trimming: 7 bases; J trimming: 9 bases; junction bases outside the gene matches: 7. The CDR3 nucleotides read TGTGCCAGTACCCCAGGGACAGGGGGCTTTTCACCCCTCCACTTT. This translates into CASTPGTGGFSPLHF. Full variable domain (rest looked up from reference TRBV19 and TRBJ1-6): DGGITQSPKYLFRKEGQNVTLSCEQNLNHDAMYWYRQDPGQGLRLIYYSQIVNDFQKGDIAEGYSVSREKKESFPLTVTSAQKNPTAFYLCASTPGTGGFSPLHFGNGTRLTVT.

The rearrangement joins TRBV6-1 to TRBJ2-2, with unresolved D. This CDR3 has 14 amino acids. Trimming took off 3 bases at V and 3 bases at J, with 8 bases between the two ends. Germline V gene data show CDR1 as MNHNS and CDR2 as SASEGT. CDR3 bases: TGTGCCAGCAGTGATAATCTCTACACCGGGGAGCTGTTTTTT. It is translated as CASSDNLYTGELFF.

This chain links TRBV6-2 or TRBV6-3 with TRBJ2-1; perhaps TRBD1 as D (6 bases). CDR3 length: 12 amino acids. CDR1 is MNHEY and CDR2 is SVGEGT in the germline V gene. Trimming removed 6 bases at V and 4 bases at J, with 7 bases between. This chain's CDR3 is CASSGQYNEQFF. CDR3 DNA: TGTGCCAGCAGCGGACAGTACAATGAGCAGTTCTTC.

J is TRBJ1-2 and V is TRBV29-1; perhaps TRBD1 as D (5 bases). The germline V gene encodes CDR1 SQVTM and CDR2 ANQGSEA. The CDR3 extends over 14 amino acids. Deletions cut 7 bases from V and 6 bases from J, with 21 bases between. This CDR3 reads CSAGQGRRSDGYTF. The CDR3 nucleotides are TGCAGCGCTGGGCAGGGCCGCCGTTCCGATGGCTACACCTTC. Variable domain in full (rest from reference TRBV29-1 and TRBJ1-2): SAVISQKPSRDICQRGTSLTIQCQVDSQVTMMFWYRQQPGQSLTLIATANQGSEATYESGFVIDKFPISRPNLTFSTLTVSNMSPEDSSIYLCSAGQGRRSDGYTFGSGTRLTVV.

V is TRBV7-3 and J is TRBJ1-6, with D uncertain. Per the germline V gene, CDR1 is SGHTA and CDR2 is FQGTGA. The CDR3 is 13 residues long. V was pared by 3 bases and J by 6 bases, with 6 bases between. The CDR3 DNA reads TGTGCCAGCAGCTTCTGGAGTAATTCACCCCTCCACTTT. Translation gives CASSFWSNSPLHF.

The chain is built from TRBV19 and TRBJ1-2; TRBD1 matches at 8 bases. CDR3 size: 12 residues. Germline lookup yields CDR1 LNHDA and CDR2 SQIVND (reference sequence). J lost 6 bases, V lost 8 bases, and 5 bases had no gene match. The CDR3 DNA reads as TGTGCCAGTTTGCAGGGGGCAAATGGCTACACCTTC. Its translation is CASLQGANGYTF.

This chain uses TRBV4-2 with TRBJ1-4; 7 positions match TRBD1. The CDR3 is made up of 16 amino acids. The V gene's germline CDR1 is LGHNA and CDR2 YNFKEQ. Losses at the gene ends were 0 bases for V and 8 bases for J; bases not matched to a gene: 9. DNA for the CDR3: TGTGCCAGCAGCCAAGACCCCCCGGCAGGGGGGGAAAAACTGTTTTTT. Its protein product is CASSQDPPAGGEKLFF.

The chain couples TRBV15 to TRBJ2-3; weak D call: TRBD1 (5 bases). The germline V and J ends were trimmed by 5 bases and 6 bases, with 15 bases remaining between them. CDR3 length equals 14 residues. The germline gives CDR1 LNHNV, CDR2 YYDKDF (reference sequence). CDR3 DNA sequence: TGTGCCACCAGCGGTAGGGGCAGCGACGATACGCAGTATTTT. Translated: CATSGRGSDDTQYF.

V is TRBV20-1 and J is TRBJ1-4; 8 bases map to TRBD1. Unmatched junction bases numbered 2, after V lost 6 bases and J lost 8 bases. This CDR3 contains 11 residues. Germline values: CDR1 DFQATT, CDR2 SNEGSKA (reference sequence). CDR3 region: CSADRDEKLFF. The CDR3 DNA reads as TGCAGTGCGGACAGGGACGAAAAACTGTTTTTT.

J is TRBJ2-3 and V is TRBV9, with 8 nucleotides matching TRBD2. Germline assignment: CDR1 SGDLS and CDR2 YYNGEE. The CDR3 contains 16 residues. V dropped 0 bases and J dropped 2; count of bases not matched to a gene: 5. CDR3 nucleotide sequence: TGTGCCAGCAGCGTAGCGACGGGAGGGCCCACAGATACGCAGTATTTT. Amino acid sequence: CASSVATGGPTDTQYF.

The rearrangement links TRBV9 to TRBJ1-4; D remains unclear. Germline V gene sequence: CDR1 SGDLS, CDR2 YYNGEE. The CDR3 has 16 amino acids. V was clipped by 4 bases and J by 8 bases, with 21 bases between them. The CDR3 reads CASSPRRGRSDEKLFF. Written as DNA, the CDR3 is TGTGCCAGCAGCCCCCGGAGAGGGCGGAGTGACGAAAAACTGTTTTTT.

This chain uses TRBV4-3 with TRBJ1-2; D possibly corresponds to TRBD1 (5 bases). V was trimmed by 5 bases and J by 4 bases, leaving 23 bases between them. This CDR3 comprises 17 residues. Germline V gene sequence: CDR1 LGHNA, CDR2 YSLEER. In nucleotides, the CDR3 is TGCGCCAGCAGCTCGGGGCAGGGAGGACGTTCCCGCTATGGCTACACCTTC. Translating it yields CASSSGQGGRSRYGYTF.

This chain uses TRBV28 with TRBJ1-3; D gene ambiguous. The germline CDR1 and CDR2 sequences are MDHEN and SYDVKM. The V and J ends lost 6 bases and 4 bases respectively, with 28 bases between them. This CDR3 has 19 residues. Here the CDR3 DNA reads TGTGCCAGCAGCCCATGGACTTCAAACTCGATCGGCAGCGGAAACACCATATATTTT. Translation: CASSPWTSNSIGSGNTIYF.

The chain has TRBV6-5 and TRBJ2-7; 7 bases align to TRBD1. This CDR3 region has 16 residues. Germline CDR1 reads MNHEY; CDR2 reads SVGAGI. Germline trimming cut 0 bases from V and 1 base from J; bases unmatched to any gene: 6. The CDR3 DNA is TGTGCCAGCAGTTACTCCCCGACAGGGATGTCCTACGAGCAGTACTTC. Translating it yields CASSYSPTGMSYEQYF.

The chain has TRBV11-3 and TRBJ1-1, with TRBD1 matching over 9 bases. CDR1 SGHNT and CDR2 YENEEA come from the germline V gene. V shed 4 bases and J 11 bases; nucleotides not matched to a gene: 5. This CDR3 comprises 12 residues. The CDR3: CASSSGQGWAFF. In nucleotides, the CDR3 is TGTGCCAGCAGCTCCGGACAGGGGTGGGCTTTCTTT.

The V call is TRBV28, the J call TRBJ1-5; 7 nucleotides align to TRBD1. The germline CDR1 and CDR2 sequences are MDHEN and SYDVKM. Germline trimming cut 6 bases from V and 9 bases from J; bases unmatched to any gene: 11. CDR3 size: 14 residues. The CDR3: CASRRQGPGWPQHF. DNA of the CDR3: TGTGCCAGCAGGCGACAGGGCCCAGGATGGCCCCAGCATTTT.